This passage covers 4 T cell receptor beta chains from one sample sequenced in a study of early T cells in non-severe SARS-CoV-2 infection. TCRdb fed the 5' RACE reads into MiXCR, producing one record per CDR3 protein. The data contain some 73,000 distinct CDR3 sequences, approximately 12% of them singletons. The sequencing input was whole blood. The receptor source for this set is an adult who was a healthcare worker with PCR-confirmed SARS-CoV-2 infection or an uninfected control (not recorded which).

CDR3 in DNA: TGCAGTGCTAGAGCTTTGGGCTACGAGCAGTACTTC. Residues: CSARALGYEQYF. The V call is TRBV20-1, the J call TRBJ2-7; D is uncertain. Germline lookup yields CDR1 DFQATT and CDR2 SNEGSKA (reference sequence). Deletions cut 1 base from V and 3 bases from J, with 7 bases between. The CDR3 runs to 12 residues.

This clonotype has more than one count but fewer than ten. This chain uses TRBV12-3 or TRBV12-4 with TRBJ1-1; no clear D gene. V was shortened by 6 bases and J by 6 bases, with 11 bases between the two germline ends. The CDR3 has 12 amino acids. DNA for the CDR3: TGTGCCAGCAGCCCCTTGCAGTCTGAAGCTTTCTTT. Its protein is CASSPLQSEAFF.

The J gene is TRBJ2-7, the V gene TRBV9; either TRBD1 or TRBD2 may supply D (6 bases each). Looked up from germline, CDR1 is SGDLS and CDR2 is YYNGEE. The ends were cut back, 4 bases at V and 6 bases at J, with 23 bases in the middle. The CDR3 is 16 residues long. The CDR3 is CASSPHRDGGSGEQYF. For the CDR3, the DNA is TGTGCCAGCAGCCCACACAGGGACGGGGGAAGCGGCGAGCAGTACTTC.

Ten or more counts support this clonotype. The chain recombines TRBV29-1 with TRBJ2-5; D unclear. Trimming took off 5 bases at V and 4 bases at J, with 5 bases between the two ends. CDR1 SQVTM and CDR2 ANQGSEA come from the germline V gene. The CDR3 has 10 amino acids. The CDR3 bases are TGCAGCGTTTTAACAGAGACCCAGTACTTC. Translation: CSVLTETQYF.